This paragraph reports one TCR beta chain. These data are taken from a study of blood T cell repertoires in COVID-19. Study-level information: Spain, Italy and the United States supplied samples that represented acute and convalescent COVID-19.

Here immunoSEQ multiplex PCR was the method, and the copy in TCRdb shows in-frame clones only, minus some. The repertoire holds about 190,000 clones, with roughly 80% as singletons. The CDR3 runs to 14 residues. The germline CDR1 and CDR2 sequences are LNHDA and SQIVND (reference sequence). The J segment lost 4 bases and the V segment lost 4 bases, leaving 2 bases of the junction unmatched. The chain employs TRBV19 and TRBJ1-4, with TRBD1 identical over 8 bases. The sequenced material came from peripheral blood. The receptor was isolated from a woman between 45 and 65 years old with acute or convalescent COVID-19. CDR3 residues: CASSTTGVNEKLFF. The CDR3 region has the DNA TGTGCCAGTAGTACGACAGGGGTTAATGAAAAACTGTTTTTT.